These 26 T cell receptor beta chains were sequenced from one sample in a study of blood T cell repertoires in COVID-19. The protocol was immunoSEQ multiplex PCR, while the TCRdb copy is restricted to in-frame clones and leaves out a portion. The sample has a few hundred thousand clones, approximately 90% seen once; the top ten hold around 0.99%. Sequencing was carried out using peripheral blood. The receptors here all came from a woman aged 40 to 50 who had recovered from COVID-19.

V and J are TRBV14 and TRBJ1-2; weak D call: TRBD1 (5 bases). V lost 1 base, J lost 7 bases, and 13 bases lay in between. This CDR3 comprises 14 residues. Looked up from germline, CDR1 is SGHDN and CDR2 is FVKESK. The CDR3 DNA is TGTGCCAGCAGCCAAGGGGGCAGGGTGATTGGCTACACCTTC. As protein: CASSQGGRVIGYTF.

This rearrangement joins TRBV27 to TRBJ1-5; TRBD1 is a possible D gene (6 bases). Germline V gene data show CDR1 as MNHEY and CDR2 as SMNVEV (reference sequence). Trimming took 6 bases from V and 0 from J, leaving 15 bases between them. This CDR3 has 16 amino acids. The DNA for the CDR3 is TGTGCCAGCAGCTCACCGGGACAATATAGCAATCAGCCCCAGCATTTT. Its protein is CASSSPGQYSNQPQHF.

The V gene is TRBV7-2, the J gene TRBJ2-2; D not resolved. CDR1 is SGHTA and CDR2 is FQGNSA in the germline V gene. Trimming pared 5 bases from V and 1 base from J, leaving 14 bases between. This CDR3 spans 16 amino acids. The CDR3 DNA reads TGTGCCAGCAGCCCCCGCCCTAGTCAGAACACCGGGGAGCTGTTTTTT. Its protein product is CASSPRPSQNTGELFF.

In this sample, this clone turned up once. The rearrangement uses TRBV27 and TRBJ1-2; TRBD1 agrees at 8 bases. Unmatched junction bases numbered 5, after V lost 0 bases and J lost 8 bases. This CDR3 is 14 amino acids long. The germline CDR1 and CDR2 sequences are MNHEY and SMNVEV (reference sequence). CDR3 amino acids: CASSLSYRGKGYTF. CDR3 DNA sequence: TGTGCCAGCAGTTTATCGTACAGGGGGAAGGGCTACACCTTC.

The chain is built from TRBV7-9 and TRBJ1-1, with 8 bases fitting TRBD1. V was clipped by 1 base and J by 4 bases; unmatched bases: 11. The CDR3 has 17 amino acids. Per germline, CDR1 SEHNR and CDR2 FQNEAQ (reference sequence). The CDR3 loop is CASSLDIRGRRITEAFF. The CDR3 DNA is TGTGCCAGCAGCTTAGATATCAGGGGGCGCAGAATCACTGAAGCTTTCTTT.

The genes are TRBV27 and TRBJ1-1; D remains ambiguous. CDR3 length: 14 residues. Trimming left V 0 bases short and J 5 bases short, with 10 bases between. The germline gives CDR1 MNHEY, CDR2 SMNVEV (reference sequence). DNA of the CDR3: TGTGCCAGCAGTTTATCGGGCGTATGGACTGAAGCTTTCTTT. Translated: CASSLSGVWTEAFF.

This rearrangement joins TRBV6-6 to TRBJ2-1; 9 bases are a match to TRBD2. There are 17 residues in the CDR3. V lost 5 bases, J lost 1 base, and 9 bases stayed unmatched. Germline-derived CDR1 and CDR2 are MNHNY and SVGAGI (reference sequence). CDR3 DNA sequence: TGTGCCAGCAGTCCGCCTAGCGGGGTTGGATCCTACAATGAGCAGTTCTTC. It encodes CASSPPSGVGSYNEQFF.

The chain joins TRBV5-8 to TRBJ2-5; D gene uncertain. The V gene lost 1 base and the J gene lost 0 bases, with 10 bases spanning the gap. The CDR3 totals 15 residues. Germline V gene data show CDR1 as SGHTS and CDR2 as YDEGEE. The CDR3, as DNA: TGTGCCAGCAGCTTGCGGAGAGAGTACCAAGAGACCCAGTACTTC. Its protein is CASSLRREYQETQYF.

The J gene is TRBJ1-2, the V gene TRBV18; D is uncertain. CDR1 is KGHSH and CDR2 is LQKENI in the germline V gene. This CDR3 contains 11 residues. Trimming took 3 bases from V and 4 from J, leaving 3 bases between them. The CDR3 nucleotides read TGTGCCAGCTCACCGGCCTATGGCTACACCTTC. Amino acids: CASSPAYGYTF.

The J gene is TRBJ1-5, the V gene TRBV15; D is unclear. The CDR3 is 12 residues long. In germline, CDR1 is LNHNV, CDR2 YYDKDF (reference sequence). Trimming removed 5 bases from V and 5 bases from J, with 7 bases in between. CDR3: CATSAGYQPQHF. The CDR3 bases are TGTGCCACCAGCGCGGGGTATCAGCCCCAGCATTTT.

CDR3 sequence reads: CASSLGAGGYGYTF. The CDR3 DNA follows: TGTGCCAGCAGCCTGGGGGCGGGGGGCTATGGCTACACCTTC. This rearrangement joins TRBV6-5 to TRBJ1-2, with D maybe TRBD1 (6 bases). V was clipped by 6 bases and J by 4 bases, with 15 bases between them. Germline V lookup: CDR1 MNHEY, CDR2 SVGAGI. The CDR3 totals 14 residues.

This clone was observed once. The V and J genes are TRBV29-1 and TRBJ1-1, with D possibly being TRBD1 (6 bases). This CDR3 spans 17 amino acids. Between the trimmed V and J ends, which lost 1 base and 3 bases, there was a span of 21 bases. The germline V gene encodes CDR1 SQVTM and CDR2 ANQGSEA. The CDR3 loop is CSVEGARGGPRYTEAFF. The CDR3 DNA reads TGCAGCGTTGAAGGGGCGAGGGGGGGACCTCGGTACACTGAAGCTTTCTTT.

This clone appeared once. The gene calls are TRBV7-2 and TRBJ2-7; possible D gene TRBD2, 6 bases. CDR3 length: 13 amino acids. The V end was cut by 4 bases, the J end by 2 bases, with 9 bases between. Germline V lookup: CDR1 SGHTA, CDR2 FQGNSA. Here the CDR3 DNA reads TGTGCCAGCAGCTCCCCGGGGGCCTACGAGCAGTACTTC. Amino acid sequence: CASSSPGAYEQYF.

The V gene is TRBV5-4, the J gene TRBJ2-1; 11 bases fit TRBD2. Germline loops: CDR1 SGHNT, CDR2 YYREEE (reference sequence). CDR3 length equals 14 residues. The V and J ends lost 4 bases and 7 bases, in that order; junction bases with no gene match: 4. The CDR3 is CASSASGRLNEQFF. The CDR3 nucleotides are TGTGCCAGCAGCGCTAGCGGGAGGCTGAATGAGCAGTTCTTC.

CDR3 nucleotides: TGTGCCAGCAGCTTAGAAGGGGGATACACCGGGGAGCTGTTTTTT. Its translation is CASSLEGGYTGELFF. The V and J genes are TRBV5-5 and TRBJ2-2; D is possibly TRBD1 (6 bases). V was pared by 2 bases and J by 3 bases, with 11 bases between. This CDR3 has 15 amino acids. Germline CDR1 reads SGHKS; CDR2 reads YYEKEE (reference sequence).

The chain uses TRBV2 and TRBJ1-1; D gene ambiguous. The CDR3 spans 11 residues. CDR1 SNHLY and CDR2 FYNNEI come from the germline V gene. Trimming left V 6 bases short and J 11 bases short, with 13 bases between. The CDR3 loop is CASRGGLEAFF. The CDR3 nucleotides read TGTGCCAGCAGGGGTGGCCTGGAGGCTTTCTTT.

The DNA for the CDR3 is TGTGCCAGCTCACCGGCGGCGGGGGGCGCTGGGACCCTCCACTTT. As protein: CASSPAAGGAGTLHF. The V call is TRBV18, the J call TRBJ1-6; the D gene is possibly TRBD1 (6 bases). CDR1 and CDR2 from the germline V gene are KGHSH and LQKENI. The CDR3 runs 15 residues. V was trimmed by 3 bases and J by 14 bases, leaving 20 bases between them.

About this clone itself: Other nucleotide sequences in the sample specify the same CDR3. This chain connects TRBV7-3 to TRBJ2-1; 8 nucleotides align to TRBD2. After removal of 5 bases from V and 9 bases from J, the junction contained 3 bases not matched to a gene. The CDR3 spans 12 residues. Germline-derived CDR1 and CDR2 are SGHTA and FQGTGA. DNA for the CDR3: TGTGCCAGCAGCCCCGGGGGGGTTGAGCAGTTCTTC. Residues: CASSPGGVEQFF.

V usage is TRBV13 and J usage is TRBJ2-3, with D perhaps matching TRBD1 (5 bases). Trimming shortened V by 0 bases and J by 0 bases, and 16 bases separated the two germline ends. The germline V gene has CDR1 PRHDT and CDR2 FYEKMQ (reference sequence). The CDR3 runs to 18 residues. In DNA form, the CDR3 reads TGTGCCAGCAGCTTAGGGGGGCCGGGCCCCACTAGCACAGATACGCAGTATTTT. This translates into CASSLGGPGPTSTDTQYF. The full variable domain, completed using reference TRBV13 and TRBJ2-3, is AAGVIQSPRHLIKEKRETATLKCYPIPRHDTVYWYQQGPGQDPQFLISFYEKMQSDKGSIPDRFSAQQFSDYHSELNMSSLELGDSALYFCASSLGGPGPTSTDTQYFGPGTRLTVL.

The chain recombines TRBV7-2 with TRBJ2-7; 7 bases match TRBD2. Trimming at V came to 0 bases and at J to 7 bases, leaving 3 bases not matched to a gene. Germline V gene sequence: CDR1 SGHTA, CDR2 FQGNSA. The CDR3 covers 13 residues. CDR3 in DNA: TGTGCCAGCAGCTTAGCGCTGGGACTAGAGCAGTACTTC. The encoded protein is CASSLALGLEQYF.

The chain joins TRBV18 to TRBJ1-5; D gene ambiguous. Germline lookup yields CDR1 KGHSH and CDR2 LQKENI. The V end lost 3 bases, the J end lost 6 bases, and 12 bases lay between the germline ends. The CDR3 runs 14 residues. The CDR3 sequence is CASSPDYGVQPQHF. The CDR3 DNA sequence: TGTGCCAGCTCACCCGACTACGGGGTTCAGCCCCAGCATTTT.

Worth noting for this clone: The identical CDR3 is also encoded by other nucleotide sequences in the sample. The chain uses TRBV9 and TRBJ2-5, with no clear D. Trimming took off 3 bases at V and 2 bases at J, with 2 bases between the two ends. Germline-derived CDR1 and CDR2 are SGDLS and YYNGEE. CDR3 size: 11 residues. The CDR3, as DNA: TGTGCCAGCAGCGCTCAAGAGACCCAGTACTTC. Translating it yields CASSAQETQYF.

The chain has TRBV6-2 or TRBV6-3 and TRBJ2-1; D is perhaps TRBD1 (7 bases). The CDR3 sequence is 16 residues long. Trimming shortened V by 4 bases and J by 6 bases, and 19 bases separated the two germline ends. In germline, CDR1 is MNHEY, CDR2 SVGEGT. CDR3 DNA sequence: TGTGCCAGCAGTTGGGGGGACAGTGGGCAACTCAATGAGCAGTTCTTC. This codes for CASSWGDSGQLNEQFF.

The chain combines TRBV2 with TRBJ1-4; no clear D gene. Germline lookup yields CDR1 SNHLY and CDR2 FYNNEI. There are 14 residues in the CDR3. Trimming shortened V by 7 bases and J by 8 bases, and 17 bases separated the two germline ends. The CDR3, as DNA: TGTGCCAGCACCCGCCTGGTCCTGGAGGAAAAACTGTTTTTT. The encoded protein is CASTRLVLEEKLFF.

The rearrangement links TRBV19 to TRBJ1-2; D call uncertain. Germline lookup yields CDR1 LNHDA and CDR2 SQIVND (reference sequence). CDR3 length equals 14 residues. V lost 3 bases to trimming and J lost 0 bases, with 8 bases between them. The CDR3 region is CASSMRRPNYGYTF. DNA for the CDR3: TGTGCCAGTAGTATGCGGCGTCCTAACTATGGCTACACCTTC. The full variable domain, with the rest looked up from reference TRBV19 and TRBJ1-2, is DGGITQSPKYLFRKEGQNVTLSCEQNLNHDAMYWYRQDPGQGLRLIYYSQIVNDFQKGDIAEGYSVSREKKESFPLTVTSAQKNPTAFYLCASSMRRPNYGYTFGSGTRLTVV.

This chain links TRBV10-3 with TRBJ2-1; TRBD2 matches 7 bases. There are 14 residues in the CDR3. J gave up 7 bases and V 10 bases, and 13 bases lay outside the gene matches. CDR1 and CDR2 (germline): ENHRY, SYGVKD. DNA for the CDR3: TGTGCCACCGAGGGACTATACGCTGGGAATGAGCAGTTCTTC. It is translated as CATEGLYAGNEQFF.